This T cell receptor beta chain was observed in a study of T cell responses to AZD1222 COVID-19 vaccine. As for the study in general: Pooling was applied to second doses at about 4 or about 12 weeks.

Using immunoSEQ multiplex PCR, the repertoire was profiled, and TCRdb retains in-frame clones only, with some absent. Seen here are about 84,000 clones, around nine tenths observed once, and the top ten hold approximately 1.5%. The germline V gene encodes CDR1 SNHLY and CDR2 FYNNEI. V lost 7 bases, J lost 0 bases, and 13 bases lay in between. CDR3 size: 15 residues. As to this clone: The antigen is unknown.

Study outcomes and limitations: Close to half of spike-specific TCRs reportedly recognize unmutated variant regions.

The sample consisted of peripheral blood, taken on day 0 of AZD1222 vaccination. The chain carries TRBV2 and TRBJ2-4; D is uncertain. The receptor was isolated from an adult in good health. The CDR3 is CASITDKLAKNIQYF. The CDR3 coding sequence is TGTGCCAGCATCACCGACAAGCTAGCCAAAAACATTCAGTACTTC.